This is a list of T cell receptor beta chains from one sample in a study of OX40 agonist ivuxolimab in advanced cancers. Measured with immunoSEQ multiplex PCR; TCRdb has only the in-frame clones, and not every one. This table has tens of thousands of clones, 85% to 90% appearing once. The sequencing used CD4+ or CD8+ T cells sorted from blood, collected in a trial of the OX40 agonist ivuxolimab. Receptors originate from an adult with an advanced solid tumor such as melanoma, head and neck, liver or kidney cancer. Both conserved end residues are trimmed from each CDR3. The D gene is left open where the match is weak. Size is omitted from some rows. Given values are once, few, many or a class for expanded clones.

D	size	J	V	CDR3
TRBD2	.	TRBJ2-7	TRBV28	ASSFGGRFNEQY
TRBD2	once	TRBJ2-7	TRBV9	ASSQGTSVAYEQY
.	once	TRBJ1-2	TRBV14	ASSQDAGDYGYT
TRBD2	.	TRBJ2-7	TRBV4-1	ASSQDSGLAAYEQY
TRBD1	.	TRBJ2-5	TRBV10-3	AISPPGQGQETQY
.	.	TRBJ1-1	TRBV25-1	ATETGNTEAF
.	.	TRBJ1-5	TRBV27	ASSLSDGINQPQH
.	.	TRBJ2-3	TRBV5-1	ASSSGRGTDTQY
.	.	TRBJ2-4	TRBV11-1	ASSLAWENIQY
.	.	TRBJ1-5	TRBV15	ATSPRNQPQH
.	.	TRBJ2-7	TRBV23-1	ASSQPWDKGNSYEQY
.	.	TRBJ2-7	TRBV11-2	ASSSGNSYEQY
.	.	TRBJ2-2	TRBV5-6	ASSLWGTGTGELF
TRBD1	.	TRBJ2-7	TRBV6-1	ASSDGQGGPYEQY
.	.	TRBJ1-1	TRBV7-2	ASSLIGEPEAF
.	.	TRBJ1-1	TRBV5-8	ASSLAPSEAF
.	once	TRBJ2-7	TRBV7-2	ASRLSGTYEQY
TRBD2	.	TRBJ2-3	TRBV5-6	ASEASGRKRDADTQY
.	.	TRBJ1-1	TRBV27	ASSLTGNTEAF
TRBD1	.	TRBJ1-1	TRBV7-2	ASSLQGAVVEAF
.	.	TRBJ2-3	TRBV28	ASSTRTVPTDTQY
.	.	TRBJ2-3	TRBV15	ATSRVRSDTQY
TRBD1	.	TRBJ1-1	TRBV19	ASSHRGAPTEAF
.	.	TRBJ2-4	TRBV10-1	ASSEKAGQPGDIQY
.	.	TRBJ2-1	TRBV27	ASRWTGLNSYNEQF
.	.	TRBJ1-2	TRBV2	ASSDGGSYGYT
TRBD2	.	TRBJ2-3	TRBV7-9	ASSLGLARDTQY
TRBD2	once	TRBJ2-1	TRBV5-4	ASSSGRGGGYEQF
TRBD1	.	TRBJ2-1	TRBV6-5	ASSYGTDNEQF
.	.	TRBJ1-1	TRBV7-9	ASSLTGNTEAF
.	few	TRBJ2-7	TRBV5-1	ASSLVGGPYEQY
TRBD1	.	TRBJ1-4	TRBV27	ASSLQPDTGATNEKLF
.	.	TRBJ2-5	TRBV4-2	ASSQGETALLQETQY
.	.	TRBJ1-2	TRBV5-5	ASSGVPGENYGYT
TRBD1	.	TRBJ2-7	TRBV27	ASSSGTGGYEQY
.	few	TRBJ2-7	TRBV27	ASSFGGLGSYEQY
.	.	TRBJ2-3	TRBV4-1	ASSQAWVSTDTQY
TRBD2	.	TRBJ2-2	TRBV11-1	ASSFAGGSNTGELF
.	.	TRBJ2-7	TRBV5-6	ASSLGGRNEQY